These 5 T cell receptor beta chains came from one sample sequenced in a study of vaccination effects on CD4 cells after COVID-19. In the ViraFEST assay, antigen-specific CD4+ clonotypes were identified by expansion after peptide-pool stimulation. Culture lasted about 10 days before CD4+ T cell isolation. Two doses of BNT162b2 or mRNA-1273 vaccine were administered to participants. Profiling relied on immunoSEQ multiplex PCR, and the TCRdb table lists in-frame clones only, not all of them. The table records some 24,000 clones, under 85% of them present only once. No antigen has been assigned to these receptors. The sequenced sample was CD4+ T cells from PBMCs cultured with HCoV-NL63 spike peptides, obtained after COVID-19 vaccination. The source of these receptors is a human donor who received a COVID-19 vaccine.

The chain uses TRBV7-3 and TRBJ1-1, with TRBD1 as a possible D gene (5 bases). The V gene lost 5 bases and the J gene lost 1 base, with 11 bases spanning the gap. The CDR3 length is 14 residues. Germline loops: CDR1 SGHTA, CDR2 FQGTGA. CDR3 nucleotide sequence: TGTGCCAGCAGCCTCTTGGGGGGGAACACTGAAGCTTTCTTT. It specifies CASSLLGGNTEAFF. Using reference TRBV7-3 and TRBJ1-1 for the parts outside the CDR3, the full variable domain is GAGVSQTPSNKVTEKGKYVELRCDPISGHTALYWYRQSLGQGPEFLIYFQGTGAADDSGLPNDRFFAVRPEGSVSTLKIQRTERGDSAVYLCASSLLGGNTEAFFGQGTRLTVV.

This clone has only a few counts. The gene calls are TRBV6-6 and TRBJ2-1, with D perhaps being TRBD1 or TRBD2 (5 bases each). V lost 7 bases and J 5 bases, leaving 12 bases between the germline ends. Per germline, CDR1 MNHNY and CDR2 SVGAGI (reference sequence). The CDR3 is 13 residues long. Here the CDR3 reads CASKGPPHNEQFF. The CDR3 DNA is TGTGCCAGCAAGGGACCCCCTCACAATGAGCAGTTCTTC.

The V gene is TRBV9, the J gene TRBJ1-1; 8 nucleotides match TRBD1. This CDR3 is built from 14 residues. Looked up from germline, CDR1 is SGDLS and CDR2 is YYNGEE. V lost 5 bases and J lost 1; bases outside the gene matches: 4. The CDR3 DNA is TGTGCCAGCAGTCAGGGGGCGGAGAACACTGAAGCTTTCTTT. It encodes CASSQGAENTEAFF.

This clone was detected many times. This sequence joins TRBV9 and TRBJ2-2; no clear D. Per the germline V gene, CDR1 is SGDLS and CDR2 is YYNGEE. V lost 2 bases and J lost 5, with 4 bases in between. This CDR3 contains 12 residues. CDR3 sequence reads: CASSVRTGELFF. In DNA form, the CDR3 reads TGTGCCAGCAGCGTGCGGACCGGGGAGCTGTTTTTT.

The CDR3 nucleotides read TGTGCCAGCAGTTTATTCGGGACAGTCTCCTACGAGCAGTACTTC. This codes for CASSLFGTVSYEQYF. The chain carries TRBV28 and TRBJ2-7; 7 nucleotides match TRBD1. The trim removed 1 base at V and 0 bases at J, leaving 3 bases unmatched. This CDR3 is 15 amino acids long. CDR1 is MDHEN, CDR2 SYDVKM, per germline.